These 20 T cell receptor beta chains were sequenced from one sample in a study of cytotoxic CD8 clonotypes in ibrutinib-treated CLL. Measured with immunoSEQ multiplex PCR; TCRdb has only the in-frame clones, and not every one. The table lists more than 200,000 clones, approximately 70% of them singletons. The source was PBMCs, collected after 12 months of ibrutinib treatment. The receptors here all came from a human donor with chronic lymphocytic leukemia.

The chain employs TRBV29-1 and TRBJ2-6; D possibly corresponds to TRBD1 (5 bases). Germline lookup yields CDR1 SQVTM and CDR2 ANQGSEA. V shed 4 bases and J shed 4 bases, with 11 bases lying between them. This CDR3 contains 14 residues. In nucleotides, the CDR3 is TGCAGCGTTGGTGGGGCGATAGGGGCCAACGTCCTGACTTTC. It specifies CSVGGAIGANVLTF.

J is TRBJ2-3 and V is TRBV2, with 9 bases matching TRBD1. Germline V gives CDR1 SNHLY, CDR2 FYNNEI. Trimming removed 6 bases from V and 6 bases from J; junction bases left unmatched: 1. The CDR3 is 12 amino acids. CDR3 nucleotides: TGTGCCAGCAGGACAGGGGGGGATACGCAGTATTTT. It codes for CASRTGGDTQYF.

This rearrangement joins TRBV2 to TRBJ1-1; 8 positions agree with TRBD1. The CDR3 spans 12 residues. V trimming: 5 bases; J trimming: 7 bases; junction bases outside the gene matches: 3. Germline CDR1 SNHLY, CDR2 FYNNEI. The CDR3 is CASSLTGVEAFF. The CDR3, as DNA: TGTGCCAGCAGTCTGACAGGGGTTGAAGCTTTCTTT.

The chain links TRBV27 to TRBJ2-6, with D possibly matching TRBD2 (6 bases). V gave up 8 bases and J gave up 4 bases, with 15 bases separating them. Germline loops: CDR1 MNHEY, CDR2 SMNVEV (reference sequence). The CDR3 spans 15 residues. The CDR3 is CASGGLVTGANVLTF. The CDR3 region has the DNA TGTGCCAGCGGAGGGTTGGTGACCGGGGCCAACGTCCTGACTTTC. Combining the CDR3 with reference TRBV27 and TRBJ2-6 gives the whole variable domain EAQVTQNPRYLITVTGKKLTVTCSQNMNHEYMSWYRQDPGLGLRQIYYSMNVEVTDKGDVPEGYKVSRKEKRNFPLILESPSPNQTSLYFCASGGLVTGANVLTFGAGSRLTVL.

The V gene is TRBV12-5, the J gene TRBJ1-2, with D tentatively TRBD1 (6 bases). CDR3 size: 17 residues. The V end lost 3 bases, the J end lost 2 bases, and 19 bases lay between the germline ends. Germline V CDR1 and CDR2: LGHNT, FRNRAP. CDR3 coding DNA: TGTGCTAGTGGTTTCCTAACCCCGACAGGCCGAAACTATGGCTACACCTTC. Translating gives CASGFLTPTGRNYGYTF.

The CDR3: CASSVGGRTSYEQYF. For the CDR3, the DNA is TGTGCCAGCAGCGTTGGAGGGAGGACTTCCTACGAGCAGTACTTC. The chain joins TRBV9 to TRBJ2-7; D may be TRBD2 (6 bases). The CDR3 runs to 15 residues. Trimming removed 2 bases from V and 1 base from J, with 13 bases in between. In germline, CDR1 is SGDLS, CDR2 YYNGEE.

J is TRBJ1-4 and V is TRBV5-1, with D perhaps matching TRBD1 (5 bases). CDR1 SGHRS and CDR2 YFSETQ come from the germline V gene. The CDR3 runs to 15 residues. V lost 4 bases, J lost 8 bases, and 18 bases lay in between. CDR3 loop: CASSPMLSGAEKLFF. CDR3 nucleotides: TGCGCCAGCAGCCCCATGTTGAGCGGGGCCGAAAAACTGTTTTTT.

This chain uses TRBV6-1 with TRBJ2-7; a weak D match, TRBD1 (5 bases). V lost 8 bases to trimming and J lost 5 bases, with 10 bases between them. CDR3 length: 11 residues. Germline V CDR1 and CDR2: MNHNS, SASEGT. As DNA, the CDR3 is TGTGCCAGCGGGCAGGGTAACGAGCAGTACTTC. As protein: CASGQGNEQYF.

DNA of the CDR3: TGCGCCAGCAGGTTAGCGGGAGGGGCGTCAAATGAGCAGTTCTTC. Translation: CASRLAGGASNEQFF. This chain uses TRBV4-1 with TRBJ2-1; TRBD2 agrees at 11 bases. Germline V CDR1 and CDR2: MGHRA, YSYEKL. The CDR3 extends over 15 amino acids. Germline trimming cut 6 bases from V and 7 bases from J; bases unmatched to any gene: 8.

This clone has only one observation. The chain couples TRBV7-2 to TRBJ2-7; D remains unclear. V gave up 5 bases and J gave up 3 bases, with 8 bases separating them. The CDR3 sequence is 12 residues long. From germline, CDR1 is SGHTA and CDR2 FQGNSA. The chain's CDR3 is CASSLRYYEQYF. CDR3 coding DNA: TGTGCCAGCAGCCTTAGGTACTACGAGCAGTACTTC.

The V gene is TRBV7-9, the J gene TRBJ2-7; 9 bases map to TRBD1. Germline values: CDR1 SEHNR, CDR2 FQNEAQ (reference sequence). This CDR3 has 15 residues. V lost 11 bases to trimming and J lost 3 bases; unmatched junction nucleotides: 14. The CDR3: CASATGTGTFYEQYF. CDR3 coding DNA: TGTGCCTCCGCTACCGGGACAGGGACTTTCTACGAGCAGTACTTC.

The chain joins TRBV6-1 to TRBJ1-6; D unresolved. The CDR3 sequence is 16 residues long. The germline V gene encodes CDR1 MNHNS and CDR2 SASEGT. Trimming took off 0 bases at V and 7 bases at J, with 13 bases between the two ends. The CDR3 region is CASSEALQFNNSPLHF. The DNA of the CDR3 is TGTGCCAGCAGTGAAGCGCTCCAGTTTAACAATTCACCCCTCCACTTT.

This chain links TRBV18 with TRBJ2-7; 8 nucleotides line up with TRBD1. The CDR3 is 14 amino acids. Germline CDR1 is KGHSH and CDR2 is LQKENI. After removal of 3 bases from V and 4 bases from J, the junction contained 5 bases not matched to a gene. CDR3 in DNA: TGTGCCAGCTCACCGGCAGGGGGCCTTTACGAGCAGTACTTC. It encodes CASSPAGGLYEQYF.

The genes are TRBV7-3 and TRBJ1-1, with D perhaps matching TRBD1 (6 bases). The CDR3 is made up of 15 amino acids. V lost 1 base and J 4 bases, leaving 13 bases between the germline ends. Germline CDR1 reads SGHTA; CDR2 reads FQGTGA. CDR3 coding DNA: TGTGCCAGCAGCTTAAGCACAGGGTCGCCCACTGAAGCTTTCTTT. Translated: CASSLSTGSPTEAFF.

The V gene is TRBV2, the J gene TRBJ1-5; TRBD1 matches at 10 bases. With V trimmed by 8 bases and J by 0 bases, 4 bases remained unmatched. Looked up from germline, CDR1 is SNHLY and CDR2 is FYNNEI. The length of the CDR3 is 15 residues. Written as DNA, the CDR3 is TGTGCCAGCCGACGACAGGGGGCTAGCAATCAGCCCCAGCATTTT. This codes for CASRRQGASNQPQHF.

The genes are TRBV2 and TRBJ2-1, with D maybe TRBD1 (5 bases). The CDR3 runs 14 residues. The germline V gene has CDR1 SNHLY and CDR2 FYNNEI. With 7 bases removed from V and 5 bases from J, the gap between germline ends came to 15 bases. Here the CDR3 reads CASTQGQVDNEQFF. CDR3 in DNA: TGTGCCAGCACCCAGGGCCAGGTGGACAATGAGCAGTTCTTC.

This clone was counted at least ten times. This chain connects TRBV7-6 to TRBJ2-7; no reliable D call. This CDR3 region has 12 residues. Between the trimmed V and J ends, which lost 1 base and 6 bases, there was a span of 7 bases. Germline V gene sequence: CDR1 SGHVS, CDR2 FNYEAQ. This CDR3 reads CASSLESPEQYF. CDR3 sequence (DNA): TGTGCCAGCAGCTTAGAATCCCCCGAGCAGTACTTC.

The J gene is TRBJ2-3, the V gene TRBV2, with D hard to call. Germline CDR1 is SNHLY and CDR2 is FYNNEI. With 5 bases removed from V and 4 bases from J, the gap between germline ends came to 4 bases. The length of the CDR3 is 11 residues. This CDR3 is CASSTPDTQYF. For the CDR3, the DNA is TGTGCCAGCAGTACTCCAGATACGCAGTATTTT.

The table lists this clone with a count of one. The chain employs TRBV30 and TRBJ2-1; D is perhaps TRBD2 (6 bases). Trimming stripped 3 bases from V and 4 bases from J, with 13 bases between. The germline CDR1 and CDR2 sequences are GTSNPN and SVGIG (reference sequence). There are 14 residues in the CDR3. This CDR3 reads CAWRGDSIYNEQFF. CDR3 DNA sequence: TGTGCCTGGAGGGGGGACTCTATATACAATGAGCAGTTCTTC.

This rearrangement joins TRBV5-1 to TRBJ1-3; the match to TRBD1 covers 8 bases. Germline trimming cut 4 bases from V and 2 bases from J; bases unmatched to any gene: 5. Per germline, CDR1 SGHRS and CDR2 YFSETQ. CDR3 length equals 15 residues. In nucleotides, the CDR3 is TGCGCCAGCAGCCCGGACAGGGTTGCTGGAAACACCATATATTTT. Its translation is CASSPDRVAGNTIYF.